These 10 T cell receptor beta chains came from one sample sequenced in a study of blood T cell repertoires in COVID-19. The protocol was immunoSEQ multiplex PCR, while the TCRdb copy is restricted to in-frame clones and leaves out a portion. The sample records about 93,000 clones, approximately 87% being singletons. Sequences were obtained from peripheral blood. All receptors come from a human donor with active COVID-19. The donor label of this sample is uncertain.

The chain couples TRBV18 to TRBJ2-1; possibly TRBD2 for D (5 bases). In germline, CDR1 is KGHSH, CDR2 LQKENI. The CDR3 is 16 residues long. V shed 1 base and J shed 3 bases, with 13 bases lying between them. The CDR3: CASSPRSGVVYNEQFF. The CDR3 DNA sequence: TGTGCCAGCTCACCACGATCCGGGGTTGTCTACAATGAGCAGTTCTTC.

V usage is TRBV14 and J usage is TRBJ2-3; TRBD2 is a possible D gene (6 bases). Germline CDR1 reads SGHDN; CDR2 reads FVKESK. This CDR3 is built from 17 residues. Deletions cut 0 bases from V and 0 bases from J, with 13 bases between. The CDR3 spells CASSQEAVGLSTDTQYF. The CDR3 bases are TGTGCCAGCAGCCAAGAAGCGGTCGGACTAAGCACAGATACGCAGTATTTT. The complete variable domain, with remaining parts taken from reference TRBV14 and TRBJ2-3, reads EAGVTQFPSHSVIEKGQTVTLRCDPISGHDNLYWYRRVMGKEIKFLLHFVKESKQDESGMPNNRFLAERTGGTYSTLKVQPAELEDSGVYFCASSQEAVGLSTDTQYFGPGTRLTVL.

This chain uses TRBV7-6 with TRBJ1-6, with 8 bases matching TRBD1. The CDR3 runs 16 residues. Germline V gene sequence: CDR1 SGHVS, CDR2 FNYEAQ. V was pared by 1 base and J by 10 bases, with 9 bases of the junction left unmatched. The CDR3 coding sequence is TGTGCCAGCAGCTTAGGGGTCAGGGGGCCTAGGTCACCCCTCCACTTT. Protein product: CASSLGVRGPRSPLHF.

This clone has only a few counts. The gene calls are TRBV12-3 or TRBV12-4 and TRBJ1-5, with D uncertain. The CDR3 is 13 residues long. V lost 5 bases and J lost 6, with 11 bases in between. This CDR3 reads CASSLTNSQPQHF. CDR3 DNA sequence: TGTGCCAGCAGTCTAACGAACAGTCAGCCCCAGCATTTT.

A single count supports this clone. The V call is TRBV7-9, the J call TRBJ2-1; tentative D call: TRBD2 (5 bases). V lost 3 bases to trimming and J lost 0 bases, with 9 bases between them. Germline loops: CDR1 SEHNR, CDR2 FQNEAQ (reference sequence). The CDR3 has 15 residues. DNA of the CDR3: TGTGCCAGCAGCTTTATGGGAGTCTCCTACAATGAGCAGTTCTTC. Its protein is CASSFMGVSYNEQFF.

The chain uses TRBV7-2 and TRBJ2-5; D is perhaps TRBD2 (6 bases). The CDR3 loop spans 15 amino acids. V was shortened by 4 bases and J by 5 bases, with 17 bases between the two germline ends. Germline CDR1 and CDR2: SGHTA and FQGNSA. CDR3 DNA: TGTGCCAGCAGCTCCGGCGGGGCAGGGAAGGAGACCCAGTACTTC. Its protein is CASSSGGAGKETQYF.

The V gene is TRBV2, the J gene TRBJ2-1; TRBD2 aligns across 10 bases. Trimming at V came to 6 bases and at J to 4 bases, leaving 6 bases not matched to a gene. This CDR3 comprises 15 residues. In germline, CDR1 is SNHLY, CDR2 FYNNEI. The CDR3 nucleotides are TGTGCCAGCAGGGCCGGGACTAGCGATTACAATGAGCAGTTCTTC. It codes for CASRAGTSDYNEQFF.

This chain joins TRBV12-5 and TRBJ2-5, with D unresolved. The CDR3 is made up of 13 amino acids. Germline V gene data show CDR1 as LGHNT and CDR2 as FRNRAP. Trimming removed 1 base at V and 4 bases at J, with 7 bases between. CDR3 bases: TGTGCTAGTGGTTTGGGAGTACCAGAGACCCAGTACTTC. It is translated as CASGLGVPETQYF.

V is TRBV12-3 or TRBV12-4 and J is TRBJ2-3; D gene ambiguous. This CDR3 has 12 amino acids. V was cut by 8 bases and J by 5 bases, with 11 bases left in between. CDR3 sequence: CASFAEIDTQYF. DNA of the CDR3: TGTGCCAGCTTCGCTGAGATAGATACGCAGTATTTT.

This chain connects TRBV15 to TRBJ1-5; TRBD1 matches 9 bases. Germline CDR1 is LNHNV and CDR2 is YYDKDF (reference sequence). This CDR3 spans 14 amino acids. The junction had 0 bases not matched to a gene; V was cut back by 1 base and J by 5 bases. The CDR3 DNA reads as TGTGCCACCAGCAGAGGGACAGGGGATCAGCCCCAGCATTTT. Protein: CATSRGTGDQPQHF.